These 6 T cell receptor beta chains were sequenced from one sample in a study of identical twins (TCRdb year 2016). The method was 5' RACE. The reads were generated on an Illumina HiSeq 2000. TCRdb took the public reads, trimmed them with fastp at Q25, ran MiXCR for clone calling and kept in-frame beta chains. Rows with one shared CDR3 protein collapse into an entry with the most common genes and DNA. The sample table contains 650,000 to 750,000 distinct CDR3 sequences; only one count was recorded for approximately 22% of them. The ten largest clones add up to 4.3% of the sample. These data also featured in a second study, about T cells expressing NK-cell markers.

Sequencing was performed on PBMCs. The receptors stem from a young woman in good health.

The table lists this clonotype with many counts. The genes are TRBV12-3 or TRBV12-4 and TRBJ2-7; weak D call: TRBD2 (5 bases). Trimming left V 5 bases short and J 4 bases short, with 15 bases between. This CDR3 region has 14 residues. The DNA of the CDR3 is TGTGCCAGCAGTGCAGGACGGACTCTTTACGAGCAGTACTTC. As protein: CASSAGRTLYEQYF.

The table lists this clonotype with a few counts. In DNA, the CDR3 is TGCAGCGGGGGGACAGGGAAAGGCTACACCTTC. It translates to CSGGTGKGYTF. V usage is TRBV29-1 and J usage is TRBJ1-2; 9 positions agree with TRBD1. CDR3 length: 11 amino acids. V trimming: 7 bases; J trimming: 8 bases; junction bases outside the gene matches: 5. CDR1 SQVTM and CDR2 ANQGSEA come from the germline V gene.

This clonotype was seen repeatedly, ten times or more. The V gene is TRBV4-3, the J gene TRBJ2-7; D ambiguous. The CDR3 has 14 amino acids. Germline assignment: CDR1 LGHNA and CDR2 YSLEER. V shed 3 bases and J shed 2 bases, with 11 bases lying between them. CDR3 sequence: CASSQMGPPYEQYF. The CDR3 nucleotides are TGCGCCAGCAGCCAGATGGGCCCACCCTACGAGCAGTACTTC.

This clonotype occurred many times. The CDR3 DNA follows: TGCAGTGCTCCCTACGGGAGTTATGGAGAGACCCAGTACTTC. It encodes CSAPYGSYGETQYF. V and J are TRBV20-1 and TRBJ2-5; maybe TRBD2 (6 bases). Germline-derived CDR1 and CDR2 are DFQATT and SNEGSKA (reference sequence). V lost 5 bases and J 4 bases, leaving 17 bases between the germline ends. The CDR3 sequence is 14 residues long.

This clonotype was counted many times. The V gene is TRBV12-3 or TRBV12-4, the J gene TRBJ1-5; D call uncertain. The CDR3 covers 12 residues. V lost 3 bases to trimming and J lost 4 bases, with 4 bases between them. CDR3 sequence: CASSFENQPQHF. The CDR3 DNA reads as TGTGCCAGCAGTTTTGAGAATCAGCCCCAGCATTTT.

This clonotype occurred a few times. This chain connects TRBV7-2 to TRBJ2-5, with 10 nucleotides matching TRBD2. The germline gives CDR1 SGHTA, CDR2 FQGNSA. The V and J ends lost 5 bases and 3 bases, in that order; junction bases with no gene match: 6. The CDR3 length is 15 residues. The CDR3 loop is CASSGFGLAEETQYF. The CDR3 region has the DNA TGTGCCAGCAGCGGATTTGGACTAGCGGAAGAGACCCAGTACTTC.